The 5 T cell receptor beta chains given below trace back to one sample, sequenced in a study of neurological immune-mediated disorders. Noted time point: longitudinal time-point 2. TCRdb processed the 5' RACE reads anew with MiXCR; each CDR3 protein has one entry. The table has about 80,000 distinct CDR3 sequences, 5.5% to 6.5% seen once. The source material was PBMCs. The receptor set was obtained from a woman aged 60-75 years with multiple sclerosis.

The table lists this clonotype with many counts. The chain links TRBV7-6 to TRBJ2-6; weak D call: TRBD1 (6 bases). The CDR3 has 15 residues. V was trimmed by 7 bases and J by 2 bases, leaving 12 bases between them. The germline V gene encodes CDR1 SGHVS and CDR2 FNYEAQ. The CDR3: CASNQQGAGANVLTF. In DNA, the CDR3 is TGTGCCAGCAACCAACAGGGAGCTGGGGCCAACGTCCTGACTTTC.

This clonotype came up many times. V is TRBV20-1 and J is TRBJ2-5; 13 bases line up with TRBD2. Germline V gene lookup returns CDR1 DFQATT and CDR2 SNEGSKA (reference sequence). The V gene end was trimmed by 6 bases and the J gene end by 2 bases; junction bases not matched to a gene: 3. The CDR3 length is 14 residues. This CDR3 is CSAGTSGVQETQYF. In DNA, the CDR3 is TGCAGTGCAGGGACTAGCGGGGTACAAGAGACCCAGTACTTC.

This clonotype was detected ten times or more. The CDR3 bases are TGTGCCAGCAGTTGGGACAGGGCATATAATTCACCCCTCCACTTT. It specifies CASSWDRAYNSPLHF. J is TRBJ1-6 and V is TRBV6-5; 9 bases map to TRBD1. In germline, CDR1 is MNHEY, CDR2 SVGAGI. This CDR3 is 15 amino acids long. V lost 4 bases, J lost 4 bases, and 2 bases stayed unmatched.

This clonotype was detected many times. In DNA form, the CDR3 reads TGTGCCACCAGCACCTTCATAGTTGGACTGGGTTCCTACGAGCAGTACTTC. Its protein is CATSTFIVGLGSYEQYF. The chain employs TRBV15 and TRBJ2-7; D perhaps matches TRBD2 (5 bases). Germline V gene data show CDR1 as LNHNV and CDR2 as YYDKDF (reference sequence). Trimming removed 4 bases at V and 1 base at J, with 20 bases between. This CDR3 comprises 17 residues.

Ten or more counts support this clonotype. V gene TRBV7-9 combines with J gene TRBJ1-1; perhaps TRBD1 as D (6 bases). This CDR3 region has 13 residues. Trimming stripped 10 bases from V and 0 bases from J, with 12 bases between. In germline, CDR1 is SEHNR, CDR2 FQNEAQ (reference sequence). The CDR3 protein is CATHQGMNTEAFF. In nucleotides, the CDR3 is TGTGCCACACACCAGGGGATGAACACTGAAGCTTTCTTT. Full variable domain (missing parts from reference TRBV7-9 and TRBJ1-1): DTGVSQNPRHKITKRGQNVTFRCDPISEHNRLYWYRQTLGQGPEFLTYFQNEAQLEKSRLLSDRFSAERPKGSFSTLEIQRTEQGDSAMYLCATHQGMNTEAFFGQGTRLTVV.